This T cell receptor (beta chain) was sequenced in a study of tumor-infiltrating lymphocytes in primary liver carcinoma. Study-wide background: Stage T1-T3 N0M0 and a size of about 4.2 to 10 cm characterized the tumors.

Only a few counts were recorded for this clonotype. V lost 4 bases, J lost 4 bases, and 18 bases lay in between. The CDR3 is made up of 15 amino acids. Germline V gene sequence: CDR1 SGHNT, CDR2 YYREEE (reference sequence). With a constant-region primer, TCR beta cDNA was made from approximately 500 ng of total RNA. Libraries of TCR beta came from three nested multiplex PCR rounds with slightly modified ARM-PCR. The two initial PCR rounds, roughly 9 cycles each, used TRBV1-TRBV30 forward and C-beta reverse primers. TCRdb re-derived calls from the multiplex PCR reads in MiXCR, one entry per CDR3 protein. The sample shows approximately 340,000 distinct CDR3 sequences, around three fifths of them seen only once. Alongside blood RNA obtained from unsorted whole blood, germline DNA was also extracted.

This TCR was sampled from a man aged 35-49 years with primary liver carcinoma and hepatitis B virus infection. Material for sequencing was peripheral blood. The V gene is TRBV5-4, the J gene TRBJ2-7; a weak D match, TRBD2 (6 bases). CDR3 region: CASSRRDHGGYEQYF. The CDR3 nucleotides read TGTGCCAGCAGCCGCCGGGACCACGGGGGATACGAGCAGTACTTC.